This T cell receptor beta chain derives from a study of Tregs in tolerant kidney transplant recipients. On the study more broadly: Sorting of CD4+CD25+CD127- cells followed approximately three-day belatacept mixed lymphocyte reactions, sometimes with roughly five-day graft donor restimulation. Sorting used antibodies to exclude donor cells. Whole-study findings and limits: Validation in larger populations is needed because few patients were studied. Tregs expanded with activated donor B cells seemed most donor-specific.

Turning to this clone: Antigen unknown.

TCRdb keeps only in-frame clones here, not all; method: immunoSEQ multiplex PCR. The data show about 31,000 clones, with 70% to 85% seen just once and 2% to 2.5% held by the top ten. This TCR was recovered from a human donor in good health. The material sequenced was Tregs from blood cultured with allogeneic cells.

CDR3 protein: CASSRRDRTQGYTF. CDR3 nucleotide sequence: TGTGCCAGCAGCCGACGGGACAGAACTCAAGGTTACACCTTC. The chain links TRBV7-8 to TRBJ1-2; 7 bases are a match to TRBD1. V dropped 5 bases and J dropped 11; count of bases not matched to a gene: 14. From germline, CDR1 is SGHVS and CDR2 FQNEAQ. The CDR3 runs 14 residues. Full variable domain (remainder filled in from reference TRBV7-8 and TRBJ1-2): GAGVSQSPRYKVAKRGQDVALRCDPISGHVSLFWYQQALGQGPEFLTYFQNEAQLDKSGLPSDRFFAERPEGSVSTLKIQRTQQEDSAVYLCASSRRDRTQGYTFGSGTRLTVV.